This T cell receptor beta chain appears in the sequencing data of a study of blood T cell repertoires in COVID-19. At the level of the study: COVID-19 samples collected from the United States, Italy and Spain covered acute and convalescent phases. PBMCs, B-cell-depleted T cells, or T cells provided the cDNA or gDNA that made up the material.

V shed 1 base and J shed 0 bases, with 6 bases lying between them. CDR3 length: 15 amino acids. Germline V gene sequence: CDR1 LNHDA, CDR2 SQIVND (reference sequence). As handled by the study authors: Quantification of nucleated cells was approximated via reference gene primer amplification. Using immunoSEQ multiplex PCR, the repertoire was profiled, and TCRdb retains in-frame clones only, with some absent. That table gives V, J and clone size, and the DNA gave D and trimming. Found here are 150,000 to 200,000 clones, 88% of them singletons; the top ten hold roughly 6%. J is TRBJ1-4 and V is TRBV19; D is uncertain. The source is a man in his forties with active or convalescent COVID-19. The material sequenced was peripheral blood. The CDR3 nucleotides read TGTGCCAGTAGTATAGCGGTTGCAACTAATGAAAAACTGTTTTTT. It translates to CASSIAVATNEKLFF.